This T cell receptor (beta chain) was identified in a study of blood T cell repertoires in COVID-19. The overall study: Some COVID-19 samples were acute and others convalescent; all came from the United States, Italy and Spain. In each case, the material was cDNA or gDNA derived from T cells, B-cell-depleted T cells, or PBMCs.

As processed by the authors: Amplification of reference gene primers was used by the study to estimate nucleated cell counts. This table comes from immunoSEQ multiplex PCR, and its TCRdb copy is limited to in-frame clones, with some not included. That table supplies the V and J calls and clone size; D and trimming were determined from the DNA. The table has about 310,000 clones, 80% to 90% seen once; the top ten hold around 8%. The sequencing input was peripheral blood. The TCR sequence derives from a woman between 45 and 60 years old who had recovered from COVID-19.

CDR3 sequence: CATSDSDWADTQYF. The CDR3, as DNA: TGTGCCACCAGTGATTCGGACTGGGCAGATACGCAGTATTTT. This chain uses TRBV24-1 with TRBJ2-3, with D perhaps matching TRBD2 (5 bases). V lost 2 bases and J 4 bases, leaving 9 bases between the germline ends. Germline lookup yields CDR1 KGHDR and CDR2 SFDVKD. The length of the CDR3 is 14 residues.